This T cell receptor (beta chain) emerged from a study of Ad26.COV2.S vaccination and SARS-CoV-2 variants. Study-wide background: A COV1001 Ad26.COV2.S trial-arm participant provided the sample. Each vaccinee took Ad26.COV2.S intramuscularly, once or twice 56 days apart. Overall study results and limits: Comparable non-spike TCR breadth was observed in vaccine and placebo recipients.

Germline CDR1 and CDR2: SGHDT and YYEEEE. The CDR3 runs 14 residues. V was trimmed by 2 bases and J by 8 bases, leaving 16 bases between them. This clone occurred a few times. Its matching antigen is unknown. Treatment described: roughly 19 received Ad26.COV2.S at low or high dose, single or two shots; about 5 received placebo; per-sample allocation not given. Day 63 after the first injection of vaccine or placebo was the sampling time. This vaccine is an Ad26 vector that expresses the Wuhan-strain SARS-CoV-2 spike. Assay: immunoSEQ multiplex PCR; the TCRdb copy retains only in-frame clones and omits some. The sample holds 350,000 to 450,000 clones; about nine tenths are singletons and the top ten take 3.4%.

Sequences were derived from peripheral blood, sampled in a trial of Ad26.COV2.S vaccine versus placebo. This chain joins TRBV5-6 and TRBJ1-2, with D possibly TRBD1 on 5 matching bases. The receptor's source is a person between 18 and 60 years old who received the Ad26.COV2.S COVID-19 vaccine or a placebo. CDR3 nucleotide sequence: TGTGCCAGCAGCTTCTCAGGGTTATCCGGCGGCTACACCTTC. Its protein is CASSFSGLSGGYTF.